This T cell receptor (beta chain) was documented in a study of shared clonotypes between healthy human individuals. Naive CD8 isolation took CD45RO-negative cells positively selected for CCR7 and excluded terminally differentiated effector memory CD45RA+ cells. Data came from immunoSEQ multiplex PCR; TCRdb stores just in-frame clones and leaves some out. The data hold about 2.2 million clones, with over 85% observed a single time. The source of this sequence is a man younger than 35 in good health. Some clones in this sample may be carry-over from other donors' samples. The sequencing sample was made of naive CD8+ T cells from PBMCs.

This CDR3 is CASSVPGRVETQYF. The CDR3 DNA follows: TGCGCCAGCAGTGTTCCCGGGCGGGTAGAGACCCAGTACTTC. This chain uses TRBV10-1 with TRBJ2-5; possibly TRBD2 for D (5 bases). The CDR3 covers 14 residues. Germline CDR1 reads WNHNN; CDR2 reads SYGVQD (reference sequence). The V gene lost 4 bases and the J gene lost 4 bases, with 13 bases spanning the gap.